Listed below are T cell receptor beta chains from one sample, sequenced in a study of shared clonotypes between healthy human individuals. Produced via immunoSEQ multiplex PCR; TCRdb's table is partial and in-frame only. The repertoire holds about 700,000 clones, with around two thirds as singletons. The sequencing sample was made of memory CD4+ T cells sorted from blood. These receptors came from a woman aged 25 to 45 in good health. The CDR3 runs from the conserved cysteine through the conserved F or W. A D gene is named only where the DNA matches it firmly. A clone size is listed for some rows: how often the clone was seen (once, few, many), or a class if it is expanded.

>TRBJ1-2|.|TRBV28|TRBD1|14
TGTGCCAGCAGTTTATTCGGGACAGAATATGGCTACACCTTC
CASSLFGTEYGYTF
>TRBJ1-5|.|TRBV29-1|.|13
TGCAGCGTTGGCCAGGGTGGCAATCAGCCCCAGCATTTT
CSVGQGGNQPQHF
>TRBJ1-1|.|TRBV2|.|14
TGTGCCAGCAGCCTTCAGGAACTAAACACTGAAGCTTTCTTT
CASSLQELNTEAFF
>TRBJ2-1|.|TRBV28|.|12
TGTGCCAGCAGTACCCTATACGGTGAGCAGTTCTTC
CASSTLYGEQFF
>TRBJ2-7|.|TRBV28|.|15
TGTGCCAGCAGTTTGTTTTCGGACAGCACCTACGAGCAGTACTTC
CASSLFSDSTYEQYF
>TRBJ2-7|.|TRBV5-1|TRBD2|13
TGCGCCAGCAGCAGGACTAGTTCCTACGAGCAGTACTTC
CASSRTSSYEQYF
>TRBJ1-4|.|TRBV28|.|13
TGTGCCAGCAGTCCATCGACTAATGAAAAACTGTTTTTT
CASSPSTNEKLFF
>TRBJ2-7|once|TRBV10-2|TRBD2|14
TGCGCCAGTTTATCAGCGGGGGCTTTAGGAGAGCAGTACTTC
CASLSAGALGEQYF
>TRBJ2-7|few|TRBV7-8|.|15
TGTGCCAGCACCCCCGGCGGGGTGGGAGCCTACGAGCAGTACTTC
CASTPGGVGAYEQYF
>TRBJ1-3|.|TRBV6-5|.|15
TGTGCCAGCAGCCCGGCGGGGGGGCCTGGAAACACCATATATTTT
CASSPAGGPGNTIYF
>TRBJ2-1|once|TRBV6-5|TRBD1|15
TGTGCCAGCAGAAAGGGGGCTACCTCCTACAATGAGCAGTTCTTC
CASRKGATSYNEQFF
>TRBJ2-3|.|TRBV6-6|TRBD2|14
TGTGCCAGCATGCGGGAGCAGGCTCAAGATACGCAGTATTTT
CASMREQAQDTQYF
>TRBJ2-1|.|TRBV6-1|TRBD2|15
TGTGCCAGCAATCTACTAGCGCCGTTTGACAATGAGCAGTTCTTC
CASNLLAPFDNEQFF
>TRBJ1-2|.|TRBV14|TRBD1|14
TGTGCCAGCAGACGAACGGGACAGGGGAATGGCTACACCTTC
CASRRTGQGNGYTF
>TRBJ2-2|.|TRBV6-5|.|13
TGTGCCGGTCGCGACACGAACACCGGGGAGCTGTTTTTT
CAGRDTNTGELFF
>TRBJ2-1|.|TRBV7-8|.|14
TGTGCCAGCAGCTCTAGGGGGGGGTCCACTGAGCAGTTCTTC
CASSSRGGSTEQFF
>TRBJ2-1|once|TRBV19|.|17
TGTGCCAGTAGTCCTTTCGGCGGGCCCGCTCCGAACAATGAGCAGTTCTTC
CASSPFGGPAPNNEQFF
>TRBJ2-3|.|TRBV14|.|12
TGTGCCAGCAGCCACATCCACCACACGCAGTATTTT
CASSHIHHTQYF
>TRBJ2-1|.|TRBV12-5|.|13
TGTGCTAGTGGTACAGACTTCTACAATGAGCAGTTCTTC
CASGTDFYNEQFF
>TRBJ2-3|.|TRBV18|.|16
TGTGCCAGCTCACCTCAACAGGGATTCGAAGCAGATACGCAGTATTTT
CASSPQQGFEADTQYF
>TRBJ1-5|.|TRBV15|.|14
TGTGCCACCAGCATTGAGGGGGGCGGTCAGCCCCAGCATTTT
CATSIEGGGQPQHF
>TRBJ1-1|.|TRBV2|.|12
TGTGCCACCTCGACGGGCAACACTGAAGCTTTCTTT
CATSTGNTEAFF
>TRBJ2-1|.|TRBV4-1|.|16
TGCGCCAGCAGCCAACCCAGCGCCCCACCCATTTATGAGCAGTTCTTC
CASSQPSAPPIYEQFF
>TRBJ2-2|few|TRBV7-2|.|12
TGTGCCAGCAGCCCGTATGACGGGGAGCTGTTTTTT
CASSPYDGELFF
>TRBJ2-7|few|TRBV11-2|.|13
TGTGCCAGCAGCTTGGCAGGGAACTACGAGCAGTACTTC
CASSLAGNYEQYF
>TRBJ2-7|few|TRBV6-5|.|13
TGTGCCAGCAGAGGAGGACTGGGCCACGAGCAGTACTTC
CASRGGLGHEQYF
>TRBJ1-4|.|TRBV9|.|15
TGTGCCAGCAGCGAAGGACACACAACTAATGAAAAACTGTTTTTT
CASSEGHTTNEKLFF
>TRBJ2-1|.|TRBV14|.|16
TGTGCCAGCAGCCAAGATAGGGGCAAGATAAACAATGAGCAGTTCTTC
CASSQDRGKINNEQFF
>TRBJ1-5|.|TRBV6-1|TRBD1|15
TGTGCCAGCAGTGAAGGACGACAGGGTTTTCAGCCCCAGCATTTT
CASSEGRQGFQPQHF
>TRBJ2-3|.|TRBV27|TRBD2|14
TGTGCCAGCATGGATAGCGGGAGATCAGATACGCAGTATTTT
CASMDSGRSDTQYF
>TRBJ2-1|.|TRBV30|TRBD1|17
TGTGCCTGGGTCACAGCCGACAGGGGGCTAGAAGGTAATGAGCAGTTCTTC
CAWVTADRGLEGNEQFF
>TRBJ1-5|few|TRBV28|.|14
TGTGCCAGCGCCTCGGGGGGGGCTGGGAAGCCCCAGCATTTT
CASASGGAGKPQHF
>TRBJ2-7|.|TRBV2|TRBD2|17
TGTGCCAGCAGTGGAAGGGCCGAGGGACTAGCGATCTACGAGCAGTACTTC
CASSGRAEGLAIYEQYF
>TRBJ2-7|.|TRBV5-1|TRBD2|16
TGCGCCAGCAGCGTGGGACTAGCGGCCTCTGTCTACGAGCAGTACTTC
CASSVGLAASVYEQYF
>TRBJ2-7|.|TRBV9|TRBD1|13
TGTGCCAGCAGCGTAGGGACAGGGAGCGAGCAGTACTTC
CASSVGTGSEQYF
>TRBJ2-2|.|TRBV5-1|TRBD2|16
TGCGCCAGCAGCCTGGGACTAGCGGGGATAGTCGGGGAGCTGTTTTTT
CASSLGLAGIVGELFF
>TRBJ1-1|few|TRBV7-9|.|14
TGTGCCAGCAGCTTAGCGCTCGGGAACACTGAAGCTTTCTTT
CASSLALGNTEAFF
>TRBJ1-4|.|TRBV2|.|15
TGTGCCAGCAGTCCGGGTTCTTCAGGAGGTGAAAAACTGTTTTTT
CASSPGSSGGEKLFF
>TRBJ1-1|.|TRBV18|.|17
TGTGCCAGCTCCTCTCAGGGGTGGTTGGGGATGAACACTGAAGCTTTCTTT
CASSSQGWLGMNTEAFF
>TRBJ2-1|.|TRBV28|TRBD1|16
TGTGCCAGCAAGATGCTCCGGGGACAGGGTTACAATGAGCAGTTCTTC
CASKMLRGQGYNEQFF
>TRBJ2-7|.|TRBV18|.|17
TGTGCCAGCTCACCACCATCCCTCAGACTGCGCCCCGACGAGCAGTACTTC
CASSPPSLRLRPDEQYF
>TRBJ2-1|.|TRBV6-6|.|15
TGTGCCAGCAGTTACCGCAGGGGGGAAAACCATGAGCAGTTCTTC
CASSYRRGENHEQFF
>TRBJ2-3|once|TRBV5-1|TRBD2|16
TGCGCCAGCAGCTACACACTAGCGGGAGTTGACGATACGCAGTATTTT
CASSYTLAGVDDTQYF
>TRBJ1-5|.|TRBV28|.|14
TGTGCCAGCGTGACAGGACATAGCAATCAGCCCCAGCATTTT
CASVTGHSNQPQHF
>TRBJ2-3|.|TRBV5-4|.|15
TGTGCCAGCAGTTATGCGCTCTCTAGCACAGATACGCAGTATTTT
CASSYALSSTDTQYF
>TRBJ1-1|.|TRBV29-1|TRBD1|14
TGCAGCGCTCCGACAGGGGGCCAGAACACTGAAGCTTTCTTT
CSAPTGGQNTEAFF
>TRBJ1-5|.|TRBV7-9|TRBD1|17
TGTGCCAGCAGCTTAGGATTGGGGGACAGAGGCAATCAGCCCCAGCATTTT
CASSLGLGDRGNQPQHF
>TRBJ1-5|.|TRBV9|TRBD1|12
TGTGCCAGCAGCGACAGGGGGCAGCCCCAGCATTTT
CASSDRGQPQHF
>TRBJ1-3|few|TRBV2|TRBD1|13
TGTGCCAGGGGGACAGGGACTGGAAACACCATATATTTT
CARGTGTGNTIYF
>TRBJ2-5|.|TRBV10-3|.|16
TGTGCCATCAGGCCAGGACAGCAATCGACCCAAGAGACCCAGTACTTC
CAIRPGQQSTQETQYF
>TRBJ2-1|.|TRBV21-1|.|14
TGTGCCAGCAGCAAGGGAGCGGGAGGGAATGAGCAGTTCTTC
CASSKGAGGNEQFF
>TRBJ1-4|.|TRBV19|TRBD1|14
TGTGCCAGTAGGGCCGGGACAGGGCGCGAAAAACTGTTTTTT
CASRAGTGREKLFF
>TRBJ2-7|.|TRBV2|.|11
TGTGCCAGCAGTTTCGTTAACGAGCAGTACTTC
CASSFVNEQYF
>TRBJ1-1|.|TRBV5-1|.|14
TGCGCCAGCAGCTTGGCCACGGGGGGCACTGAAGCTTTCTTT
CASSLATGGTEAFF
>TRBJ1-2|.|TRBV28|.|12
TGTGCCAGCAGTTCACAGGTATATGGCTACACCTTC
CASSSQVYGYTF
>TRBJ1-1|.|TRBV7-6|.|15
TGTGCCAGCAGCTCACCCGACATGGGACACACTGAAGCTTTCTTT
CASSSPDMGHTEAFF
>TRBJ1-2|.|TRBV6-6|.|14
TGTGCCAGCAGTTACAGCACAGGAGACTATGGCTACACCTTC
CASSYSTGDYGYTF
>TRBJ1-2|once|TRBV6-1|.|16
TGTGCCAGCAGTGAAATTGGAACAGATTTTCTTTATGGCTACACCTTC
CASSEIGTDFLYGYTF
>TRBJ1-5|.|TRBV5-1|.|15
TGCGCCAGCAGTTTGGGGGCGATTGGGGATCAGCCCCAGCATTTT
CASSLGAIGDQPQHF